This TCR beta chain stems from a study of a mutant IDH1 vaccine in newly diagnosed glioma. TCRdb's copy holds only in-frame clones and misses some; the assay was immunoSEQ multiplex PCR. Among fewer than 40,000 clones, about 80% were seen once, and the ten largest hold 25% to 30%. As for this clone: As yet, its antigen is unknown.

The germline V and J ends were trimmed by 3 bases and 2 bases, with 11 bases remaining between them. The CDR3 runs to 14 residues. The V gene's germline CDR1 is SNHLY and CDR2 FYNNEI. Time point noted: week 47, end of study. The content of each vaccine dose was 300 ug of mutant IDH1 20-mer peptide, and topical imiquimod accompanied it. The rearrangement links TRBV2 to TRBJ2-7, with D hard to call. Sequences were derived from PBMCs, sampled from a glioma patient whose treatment included an IDH1 peptide vaccine. This clonotype originated in a man younger than 45 with glioma. CDR3 loop: CASSDDAGTYEQYF. CDR3 DNA: TGTGCCAGCAGTGACGATGCAGGTACCTACGAGCAGTACTTC.